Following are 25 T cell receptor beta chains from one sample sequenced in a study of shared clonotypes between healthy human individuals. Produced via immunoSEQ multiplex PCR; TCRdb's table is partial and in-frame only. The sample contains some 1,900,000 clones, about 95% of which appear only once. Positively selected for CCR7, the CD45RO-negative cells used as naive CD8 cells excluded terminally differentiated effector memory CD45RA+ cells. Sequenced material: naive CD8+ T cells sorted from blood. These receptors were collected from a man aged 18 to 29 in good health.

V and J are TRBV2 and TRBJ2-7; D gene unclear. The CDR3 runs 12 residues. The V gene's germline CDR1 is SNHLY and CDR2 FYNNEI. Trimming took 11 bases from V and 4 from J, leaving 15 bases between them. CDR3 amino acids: CAFRKEVYEQYF. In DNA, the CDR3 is TGTGCCTTTAGAAAAGAGGTTTACGAGCAGTACTTC.

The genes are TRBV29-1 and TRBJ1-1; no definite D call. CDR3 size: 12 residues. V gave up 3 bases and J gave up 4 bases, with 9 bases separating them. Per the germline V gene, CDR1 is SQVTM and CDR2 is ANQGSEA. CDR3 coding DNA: TGCAGCGTTGAGGGTACCCCCACTGAAGCTTTCTTT. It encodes CSVEGTPTEAFF. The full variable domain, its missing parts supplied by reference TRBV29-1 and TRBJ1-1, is SAVISQKPSRDICQRGTSLTIQCQVDSQVTMMFWYRQQPGQSLTLIATANQGSEATYESGFVIDKFPISRPNLTFSTLTVSNMSPEDSSIYLCSVEGTPTEAFFGQGTRLTVV.

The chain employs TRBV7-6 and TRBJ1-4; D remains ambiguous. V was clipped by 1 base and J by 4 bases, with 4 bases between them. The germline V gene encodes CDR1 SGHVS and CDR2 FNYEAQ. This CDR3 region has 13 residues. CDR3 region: CASSLEINEKLFF. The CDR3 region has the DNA TGTGCCAGCAGCTTAGAGATTAATGAAAAACTGTTTTTT. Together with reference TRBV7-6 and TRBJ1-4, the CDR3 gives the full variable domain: GAGVSQSPRYKVTKRGQDVALRCDPISGHVSLYWYRQALGQGPEFLTYFNYEAQQDKSGLPNDRFSAERPEGSISTLTIQRTEQRDSAMYRCASSLEINEKLFFGSGTQLSVL.

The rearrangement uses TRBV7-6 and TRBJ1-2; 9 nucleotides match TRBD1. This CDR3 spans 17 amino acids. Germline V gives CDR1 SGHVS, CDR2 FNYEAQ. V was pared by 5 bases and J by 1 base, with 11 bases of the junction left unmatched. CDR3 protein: CASSPNRGRMDNYGYTF. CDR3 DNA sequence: TGTGCCAGCAGCCCCAACAGGGGGCGAATGGATAACTATGGCTACACCTTC.

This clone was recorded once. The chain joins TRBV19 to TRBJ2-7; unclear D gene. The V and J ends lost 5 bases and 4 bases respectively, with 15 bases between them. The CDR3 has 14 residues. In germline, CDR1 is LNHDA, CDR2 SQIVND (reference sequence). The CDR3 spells CASSATGIRYEQYF. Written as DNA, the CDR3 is TGTGCCAGTAGTGCGACTGGGATTAGGTACGAGCAGTACTTC.

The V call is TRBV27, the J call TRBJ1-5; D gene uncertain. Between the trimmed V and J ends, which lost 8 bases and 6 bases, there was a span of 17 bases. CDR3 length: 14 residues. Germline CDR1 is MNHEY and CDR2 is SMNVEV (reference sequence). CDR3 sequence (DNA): TGTGCCAGCGCACTCGTTGGCTCGACTCAGCCCCAGCATTTT. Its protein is CASALVGSTQPQHF.

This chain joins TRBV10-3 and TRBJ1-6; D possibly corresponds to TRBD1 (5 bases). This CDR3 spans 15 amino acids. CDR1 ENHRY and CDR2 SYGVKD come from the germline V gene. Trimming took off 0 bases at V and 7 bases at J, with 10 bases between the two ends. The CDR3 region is CAISESPAGNSPLHF. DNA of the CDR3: TGTGCCATCAGTGAGTCGCCGGCAGGGAATTCACCCCTCCACTTT.

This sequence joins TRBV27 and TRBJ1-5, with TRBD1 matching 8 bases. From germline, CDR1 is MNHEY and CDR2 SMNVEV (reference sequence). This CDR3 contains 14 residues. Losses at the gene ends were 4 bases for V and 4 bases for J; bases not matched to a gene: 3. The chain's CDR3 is CASSSRTGNQPQHF. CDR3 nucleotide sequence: TGTGCCAGCAGTTCTCGGACAGGGAATCAGCCCCAGCATTTT.

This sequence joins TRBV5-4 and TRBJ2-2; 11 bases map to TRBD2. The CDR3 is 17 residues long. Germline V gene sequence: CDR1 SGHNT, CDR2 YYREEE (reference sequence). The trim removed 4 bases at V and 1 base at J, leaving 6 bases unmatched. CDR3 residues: CASSKPGTSGNTGELFF. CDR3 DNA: TGTGCCAGCAGCAAACCTGGGACTAGCGGGAACACCGGGGAGCTGTTTTTT. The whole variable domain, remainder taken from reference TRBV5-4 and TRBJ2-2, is ETGVTQSPTHLIKTRGQQVTLRCSSQSGHNTVSWYQQALGQGPQFIFQYYREEENGRGNFPPRFSGLQFPNYSSELNVNALELDDSALYLCASSKPGTSGNTGELFFGEGSRLTVL.

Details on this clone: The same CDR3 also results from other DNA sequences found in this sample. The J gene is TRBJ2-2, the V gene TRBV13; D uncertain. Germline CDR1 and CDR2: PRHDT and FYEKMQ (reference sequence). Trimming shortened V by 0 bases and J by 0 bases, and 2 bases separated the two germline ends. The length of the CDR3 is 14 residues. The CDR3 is CASSLGANTGELFF. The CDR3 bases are TGTGCCAGCAGCTTAGGTGCGAACACCGGGGAGCTGTTTTTT.

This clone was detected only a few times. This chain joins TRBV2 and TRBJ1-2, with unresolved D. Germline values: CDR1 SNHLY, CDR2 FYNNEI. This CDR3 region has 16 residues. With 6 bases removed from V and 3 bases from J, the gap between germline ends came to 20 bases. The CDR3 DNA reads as TGTGCCAGCAGGGACCAGGTCACCAACTCCGACTATGGCTACACCTTC. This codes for CASRDQVTNSDYGYTF.

CDR3 in amino acids: CASSYGGQGPTDTQYF. Here the CDR3 DNA reads TGTGCCAGCAGTTACGGCGGCCAGGGACCTACAGATACGCAGTATTTT. The chain links TRBV6-6 to TRBJ2-3, with D possibly called TRBD1 or TRBD2 (5 bases each). Germline lookup yields CDR1 MNHNY and CDR2 SVGAGI (reference sequence). Trimming stripped 2 bases from V and 3 bases from J, with 15 bases between. The CDR3 runs 16 residues.

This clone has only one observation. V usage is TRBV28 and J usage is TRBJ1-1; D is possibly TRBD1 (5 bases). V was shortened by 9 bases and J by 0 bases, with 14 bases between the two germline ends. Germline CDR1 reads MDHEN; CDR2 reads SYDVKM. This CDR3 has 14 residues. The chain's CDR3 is CASRIGTMNTEAFF. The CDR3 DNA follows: TGTGCCAGTAGGATAGGGACTATGAACACTGAAGCTTTCTTT.

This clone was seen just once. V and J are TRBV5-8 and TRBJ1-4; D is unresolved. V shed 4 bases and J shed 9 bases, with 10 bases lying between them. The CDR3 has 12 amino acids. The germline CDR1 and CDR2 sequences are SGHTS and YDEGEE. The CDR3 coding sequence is TGTGCCAGCAGCCCCGACATCCAAAAACTGTTTTTT. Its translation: CASSPDIQKLFF.

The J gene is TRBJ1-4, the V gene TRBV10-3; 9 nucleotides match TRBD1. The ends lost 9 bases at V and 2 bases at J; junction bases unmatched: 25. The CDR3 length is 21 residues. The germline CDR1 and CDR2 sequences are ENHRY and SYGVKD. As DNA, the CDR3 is TGTGCCATTCTGTCACCGGGACAGGGTCGGTTTATTCTAAGGACTAATGAAAAACTGTTTTTT. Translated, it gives CAILSPGQGRFILRTNEKLFF.

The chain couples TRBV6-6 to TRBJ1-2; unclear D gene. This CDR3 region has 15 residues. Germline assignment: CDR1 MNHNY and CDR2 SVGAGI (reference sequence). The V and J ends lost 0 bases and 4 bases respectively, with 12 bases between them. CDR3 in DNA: TGTGCCAGCAGTTACTCGAGGGAACACGCCTATGGCTACACCTTC. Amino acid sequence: CASSYSREHAYGYTF.

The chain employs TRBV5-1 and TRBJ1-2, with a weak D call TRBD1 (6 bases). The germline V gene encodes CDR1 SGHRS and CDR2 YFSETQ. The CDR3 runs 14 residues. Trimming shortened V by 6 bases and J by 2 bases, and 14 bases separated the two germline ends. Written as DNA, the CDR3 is TGCGCCAGCACTCCCAGGGGCTCAAACTATGGCTACACCTTC. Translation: CASTPRGSNYGYTF.

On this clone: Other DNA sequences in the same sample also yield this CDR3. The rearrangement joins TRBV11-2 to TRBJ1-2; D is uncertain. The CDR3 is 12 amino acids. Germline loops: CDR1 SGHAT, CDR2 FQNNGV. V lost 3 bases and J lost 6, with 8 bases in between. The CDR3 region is CASSFGGNGYTF. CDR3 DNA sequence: TGTGCCAGCAGCTTTGGAGGGAATGGCTACACCTTC.

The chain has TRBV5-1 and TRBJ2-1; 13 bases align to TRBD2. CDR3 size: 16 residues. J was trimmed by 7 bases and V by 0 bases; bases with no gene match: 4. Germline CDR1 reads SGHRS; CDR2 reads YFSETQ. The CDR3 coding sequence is TGCGCCAGCAGCTTGGTAGGGACTAGCGGGAATAATGAGCAGTTCTTC. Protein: CASSLVGTSGNNEQFF.

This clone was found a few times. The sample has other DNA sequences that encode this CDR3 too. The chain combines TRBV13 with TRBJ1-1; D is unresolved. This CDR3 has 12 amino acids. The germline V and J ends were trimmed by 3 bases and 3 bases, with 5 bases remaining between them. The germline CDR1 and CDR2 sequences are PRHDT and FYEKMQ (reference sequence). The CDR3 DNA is TGTGCCAGCAGCTTGCTGGACACTGAAGCTTTCTTT. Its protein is CASSLLDTEAFF.

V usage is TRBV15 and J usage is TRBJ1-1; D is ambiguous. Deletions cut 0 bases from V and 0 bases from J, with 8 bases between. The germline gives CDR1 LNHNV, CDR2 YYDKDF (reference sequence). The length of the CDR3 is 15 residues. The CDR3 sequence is CATSRDLVLNTEAFF. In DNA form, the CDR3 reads TGTGCCACCAGCAGAGATCTAGTATTGAACACTGAAGCTTTCTTT.

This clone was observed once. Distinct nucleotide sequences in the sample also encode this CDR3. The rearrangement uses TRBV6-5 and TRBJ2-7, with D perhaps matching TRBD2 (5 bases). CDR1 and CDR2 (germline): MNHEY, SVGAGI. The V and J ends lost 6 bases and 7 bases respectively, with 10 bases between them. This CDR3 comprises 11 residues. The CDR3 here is CASSYRGEQYF. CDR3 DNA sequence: TGTGCCAGCAGCTATCGGGGAGAGCAGTACTTC.

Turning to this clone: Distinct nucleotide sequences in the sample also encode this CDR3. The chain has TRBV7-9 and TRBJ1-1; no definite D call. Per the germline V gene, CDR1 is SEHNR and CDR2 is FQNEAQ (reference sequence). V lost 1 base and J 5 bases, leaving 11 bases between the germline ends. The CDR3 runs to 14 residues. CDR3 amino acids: CASSLGGESTEAFF. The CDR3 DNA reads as TGTGCCAGCAGCTTAGGCGGGGAGTCGACTGAAGCTTTCTTT.

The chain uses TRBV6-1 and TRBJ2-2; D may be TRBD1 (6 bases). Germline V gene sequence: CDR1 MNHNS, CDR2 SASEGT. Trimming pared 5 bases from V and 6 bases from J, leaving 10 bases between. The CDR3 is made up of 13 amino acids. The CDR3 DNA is TGTGCCAGCAGTACAGGGTACGCCGGGGAGCTGTTTTTT. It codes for CASSTGYAGELFF.

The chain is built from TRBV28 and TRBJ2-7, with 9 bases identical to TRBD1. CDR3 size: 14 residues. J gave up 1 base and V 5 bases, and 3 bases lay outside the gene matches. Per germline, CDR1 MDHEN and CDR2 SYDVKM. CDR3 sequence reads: CASSHGQGSYEQYF. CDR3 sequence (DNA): TGTGCCAGCAGTCATGGACAGGGGTCCTACGAGCAGTACTTC.